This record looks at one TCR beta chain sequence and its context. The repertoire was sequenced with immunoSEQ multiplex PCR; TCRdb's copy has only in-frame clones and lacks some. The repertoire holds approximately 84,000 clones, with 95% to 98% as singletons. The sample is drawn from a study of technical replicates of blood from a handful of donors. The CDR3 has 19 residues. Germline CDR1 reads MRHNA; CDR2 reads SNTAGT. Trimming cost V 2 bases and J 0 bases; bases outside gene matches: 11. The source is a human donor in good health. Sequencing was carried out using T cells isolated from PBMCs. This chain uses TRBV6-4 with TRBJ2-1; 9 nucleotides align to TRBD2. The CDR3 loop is CASSDKLAGRPSSYNEQFF. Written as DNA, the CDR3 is TGTGCCAGCAGTGACAAGCTAGCGGGAAGGCCTAGCTCCTACAATGAGCAGTTCTTC.